The text below deals with one T cell receptor (beta chain). The antigen is undetermined. 5'RACE primed at constant segments yielded TCR alpha and TCR beta cDNA libraries bearing sample barcodes and UMIs. Via MiXCR, TCRdb re-called the 5' RACE reads, giving one row per CDR3 protein. The sample holds a few hundred thousand distinct CDR3 sequences, around a sixth seen once. Germline CDR1 reads MNHEY; CDR2 reads SMNVEV (reference sequence). The CDR3 contains 18 residues. Trimming shortened V by 3 bases and J by 5 bases, and 26 bases separated the two germline ends. The data were taken from a study of T-cell memory formation after mild COVID-19. Overall study context: Across donors, TCR clusters were largely donor specific.

Study-wide findings and caveats: Mainly in CM and EM were contracting CD4+ clones; CD8+ were in EMRA. A second wave expanding day 15 to 37 was CD4+-biased; contracting clones were balanced.

The gene calls are TRBV27 and TRBJ2-7; D gene ambiguous. What was sequenced was PBMCs or a T cell subset sorted from them (not recorded which). This receptor was obtained from a man between 18 and 35 years old who had mild COVID-19 (a few samples of this study predate the infection). Cell type and time point are not known. The CDR3 DNA reads as TGTGCCAGCAGTTTCGGCAGGACCCTTAGGGATGGGTCTCACGAGCAGTACTTC. This translates into CASSFGRTLRDGSHEQYF.